Here is one TCR beta chain with its context. What it binds is unknown. A much more abundant neighbour one base away suggests this may be a read error. The CDR3 runs to 14 residues. Germline CDR1 and CDR2: MNHEY and SVGEGT. V was pared by 5 bases and J by 4 bases, with 11 bases between. This sample stems from a study of breast tumors, draining lymph nodes, adjacent tissues. Breast cancer patients provided tissue from their axillary draining lymph nodes. TCRdb reprocessed the multiplex PCR reads with MiXCR, giving one entry per CDR3 protein. The sample yields around 150,000 distinct CDR3 sequences, around a third seen once. Study-wide results and caveats: That most tumor T cells come from lymph nodes remained unproven. Tumor TCR diversity was below lymph nodes but above nontumor tissue.

The sequencing input was axillary lymph node tissue. The rearrangement links TRBV6-2 or TRBV6-3 to TRBJ1-4; the D is unclear. The clonotype originates from a female donor with breast cancer. Some clones in this sample may be carry-over from other donors' samples. The CDR3 nucleotides read TGTGCCAGCAGTCCGAACAGTTATAATGAAAAACTGTTTTTT. It is translated as CASSPNSYNEKLFF.